Listed below are T cell receptor beta chains from one sample, sequenced in a study of T cell responses to AZD1222 COVID-19 vaccine. Sequencing used immunoSEQ multiplex PCR; TCRdb keeps in-frame clones, though not all of them. The sample lists 200,000 to 300,000 clones; 85% to 95% were seen once. The source material was peripheral blood, sampled on day 0 of AZD1222 vaccination. The receptors stem from an adult in good health. Both conserved end residues are part of each CDR3. D genes are given only for firm matches. Some rows mark clone size as missing; the rest say once, few, many or name a class of expanded clone.

j_call: TRBJ1-4
v_call: TRBV5-1
d_call: NA
clone_size: NA
cdr3_nt: TGCGCCAGCAGCTCGCATTTTGCAACTAATGAAAAACTGTTTTTT
cdr3_aa: CASSSHFATNEKLFF

j_call: TRBJ1-5
v_call: TRBV5-1
d_call: TRBD1
clone_size: NA
cdr3_nt: TGCGCCAGCAGCTTGAACAGGGGTCAGCCCCAGCATTTT
cdr3_aa: CASSLNRGQPQHF

j_call: TRBJ1-4
v_call: TRBV11-2
d_call: TRBD1
clone_size: NA
cdr3_nt: TGTGCCAGCAGCTTGAGGACAGGGGAGGGAAAACTGTTTTTT
cdr3_aa: CASSLRTGEGKLFF

j_call: TRBJ2-7
v_call: TRBV6-5
d_call: NA
clone_size: once
cdr3_nt: TGTGCCAGCACCCTACCGGGAACCTACGAGCAGTACTTC
cdr3_aa: CASTLPGTYEQYF

j_call: TRBJ1-1
v_call: TRBV25-1
d_call: NA
clone_size: few
cdr3_nt: TGTGCCAGCACGGCGGGCATGAACACTGAAGCTTTCTTT
cdr3_aa: CASTAGMNTEAFF

j_call: TRBJ2-1
v_call: TRBV19
d_call: NA
clone_size: NA
cdr3_nt: TGTGCCAGTAGTATTGGACTGATGAACAATGAGCAGTTCTTC
cdr3_aa: CASSIGLMNNEQFF

j_call: TRBJ1-2
v_call: TRBV27
d_call: TRBD1
clone_size: NA
cdr3_nt: TGTGCCAGCAGTTCGGACAGGGTTTCTGGCTACACCTTC
cdr3_aa: CASSSDRVSGYTF

j_call: TRBJ2-1
v_call: TRBV11-2
d_call: TRBD2
clone_size: few
cdr3_nt: TGTGCCAGCAGCTCCTCGGGCGGGAGCTCCTACAATGAGCAGTTCTTC
cdr3_aa: CASSSSGGSSYNEQFF

j_call: TRBJ2-3
v_call: TRBV5-4
d_call: NA
clone_size: NA
cdr3_nt: TGTGCCAGCAGCCCCGACAGAGCCACAGATACGCAGTATTTT
cdr3_aa: CASSPDRATDTQYF

j_call: TRBJ2-2
v_call: TRBV11-2
d_call: TRBD2
clone_size: NA
cdr3_nt: TGTGCCAGCAGCCCGGGGACTACCATAGGGGGGGAGCTGTTTTTT
cdr3_aa: CASSPGTTIGGELFF

j_call: TRBJ1-6
v_call: TRBV6-5
d_call: NA
clone_size: NA
cdr3_nt: TGTGCCAGCAGGGAGACAGCTACGATGGCCCTCCACTTT
cdr3_aa: CASRETATMALHF

j_call: TRBJ1-1
v_call: TRBV5-1
d_call: NA
clone_size: once
cdr3_nt: TGCGCCAGCAGCTTTACAGGTCCCACTGAAGCTTTCTTT
cdr3_aa: CASSFTGPTEAFF

j_call: TRBJ1-3
v_call: TRBV28
d_call: NA
clone_size: NA
cdr3_nt: TGTGCCAGCATCAAAGGGAACCCCTCTGGAAACACCATATATTTT
cdr3_aa: CASIKGNPSGNTIYF

j_call: TRBJ2-1
v_call: TRBV7-9
d_call: NA
clone_size: NA
cdr3_nt: TGTGCCAGCAGCTTGACAGAGAATGAGCAGTTCTTC
cdr3_aa: CASSLTENEQFF

j_call: TRBJ1-2
v_call: TRBV5-1
d_call: TRBD1
clone_size: NA
cdr3_nt: TGCGCCAGCAGCTTCCAACCACAGGGGAGAAATGGCTACACCTTC
cdr3_aa: CASSFQPQGRNGYTF

j_call: TRBJ2-5
v_call: TRBV5-1
d_call: NA
clone_size: NA
cdr3_nt: TGCGCCAGCAGCCTGGACCAAGAGACCCAGTACTTC
cdr3_aa: CASSLDQETQYF

j_call: TRBJ2-7
v_call: TRBV11-2
d_call: TRBD1
clone_size: NA
cdr3_nt: TGTGCCAGCAGCTTGGACAGGGGTACAAACGAGCAGTACTTC
cdr3_aa: CASSLDRGTNEQYF

j_call: TRBJ2-6
v_call: TRBV27
d_call: NA
clone_size: once
cdr3_nt: TGTGCCAGCTCGCTAGGGGTCTCTGGGGCCAACGTCCTGACTTTC
cdr3_aa: CASSLGVSGANVLTF

j_call: TRBJ2-7
v_call: TRBV7-2
d_call: NA
clone_size: NA
cdr3_nt: TGTGCCAGCAGCTTAGGGGGGACTTTCTACGAGCAGTACTTC
cdr3_aa: CASSLGGTFYEQYF

j_call: TRBJ2-1
v_call: TRBV18
d_call: NA
clone_size: NA
cdr3_nt: TGTGCCAGCTCACCCGTCAGGGGCCGAAATGAGCAGTTCTTC
cdr3_aa: CASSPVRGRNEQFF

j_call: TRBJ1-2
v_call: TRBV28
d_call: TRBD1
clone_size: NA
cdr3_nt: TGTGCCAGCAGACCCGGACAGGGGGTCTATGGCTACACCTTC
cdr3_aa: CASRPGQGVYGYTF

j_call: TRBJ1-2
v_call: TRBV19
d_call: NA
clone_size: NA
cdr3_nt: TGTGCCAGTAGTGCACGCCGGGAGAGCTATGGCTACACCTTC
cdr3_aa: CASSARRESYGYTF

j_call: TRBJ1-3
v_call: TRBV15
d_call: NA
clone_size: NA
cdr3_nt: TGTGCCACCAGCAGAGCGCAGGGAAACACCATATATTTT
cdr3_aa: CATSRAQGNTIYF

j_call: TRBJ1-3
v_call: TRBV7-2
d_call: NA
clone_size: NA
cdr3_nt: TGTGCCAGCAGCCTAACATCGCTCACAAGTGGAAACACCATATATTTT
cdr3_aa: CASSLTSLTSGNTIYF